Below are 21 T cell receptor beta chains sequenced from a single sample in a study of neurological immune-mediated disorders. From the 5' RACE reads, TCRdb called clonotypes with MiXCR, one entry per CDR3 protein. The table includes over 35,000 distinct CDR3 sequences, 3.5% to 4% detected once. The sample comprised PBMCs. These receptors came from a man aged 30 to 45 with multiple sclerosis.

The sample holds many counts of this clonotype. CDR3 region: CASSELQGIGEQYF. The CDR3 DNA follows: TGTGCCAGCAGTGAATTACAGGGGATCGGCGAGCAGTACTTC. This chain connects TRBV25-1 to TRBJ2-7, with 7 bases that match TRBD1. CDR3 size: 14 residues. Germline CDR1 and CDR2: MGHDK and SYGVNS. V lost 1 base to trimming and J lost 6 bases; unmatched junction nucleotides: 6.

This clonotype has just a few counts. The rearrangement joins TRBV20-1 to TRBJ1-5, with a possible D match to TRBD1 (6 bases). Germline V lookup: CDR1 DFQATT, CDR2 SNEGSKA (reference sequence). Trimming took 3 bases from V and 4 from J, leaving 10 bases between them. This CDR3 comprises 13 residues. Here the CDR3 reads CSASYQGNQPQHF. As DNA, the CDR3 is TGCAGTGCTAGTTACCAGGGGAATCAGCCCCAGCATTTT.

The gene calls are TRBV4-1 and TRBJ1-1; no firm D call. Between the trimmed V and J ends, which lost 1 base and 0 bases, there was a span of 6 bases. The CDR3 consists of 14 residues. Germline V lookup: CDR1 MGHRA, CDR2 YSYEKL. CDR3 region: CASSQGHLNTEAFF. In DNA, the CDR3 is TGCGCCAGCAGCCAAGGGCACCTGAACACTGAAGCTTTCTTT.

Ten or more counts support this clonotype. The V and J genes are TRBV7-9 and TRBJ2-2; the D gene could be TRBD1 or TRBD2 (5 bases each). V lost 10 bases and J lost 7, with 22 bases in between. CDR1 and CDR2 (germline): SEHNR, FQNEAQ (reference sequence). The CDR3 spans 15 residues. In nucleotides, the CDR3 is TGTGCCATCATCCCCAGGGACGGGGCCGGCGGGGAGCTGTTTTTT. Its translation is CAIIPRDGAGGELFF.

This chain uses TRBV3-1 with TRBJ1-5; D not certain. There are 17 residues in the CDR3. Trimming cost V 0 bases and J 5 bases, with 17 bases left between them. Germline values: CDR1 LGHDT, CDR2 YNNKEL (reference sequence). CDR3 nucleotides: TGTGCCAGCAGCCAAGATTCGGTTGGCAGGACGTATCAGCCCCAGCATTTT. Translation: CASSQDSVGRTYQPQHF.

The CDR3 coding sequence is TGTGCCAGCAGCTTAGGAGGGGTTAGGACCGGGGAGCTGTTTTTT. The encoded protein is CASSLGGVRTGELFF. This chain links TRBV5-4 with TRBJ2-2; the D gene is possibly TRBD2 (6 bases). Germline V gene lookup returns CDR1 SGHNT and CDR2 YYREEE (reference sequence). This CDR3 has 15 amino acids. V lost 2 bases to trimming and J lost 5 bases, with 13 bases between them.

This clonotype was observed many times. Here the CDR3 DNA reads TGCAGTGCTAGAGATCCAACTAGCGGGGGAGACAATGAGCAGTTCTTC. Translation gives CSARDPTSGGDNEQFF. This chain connects TRBV20-1 to TRBJ2-1, with 11 positions matching TRBD2. The CDR3 is 16 amino acids. The V gene's germline CDR1 is DFQATT and CDR2 SNEGSKA (reference sequence). The V segment lost 0 bases and the J segment 5 bases; nucleotides outside the gene matches: 6.

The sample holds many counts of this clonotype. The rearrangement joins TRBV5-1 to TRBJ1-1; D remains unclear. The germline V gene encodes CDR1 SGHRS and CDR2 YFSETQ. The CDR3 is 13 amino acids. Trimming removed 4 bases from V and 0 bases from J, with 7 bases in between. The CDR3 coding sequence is TGCGCCAGCAGCAGCTTAATGAACACTGAAGCTTTCTTT. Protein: CASSSLMNTEAFF. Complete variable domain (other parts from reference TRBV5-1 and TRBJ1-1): KAGVTQTPRYLIKTRGQQVTLSCSPISGHRSVSWYQQTPGQGLQFLFEYFSETQRNKGNFPGRFSGRQFSNSRSEMNVSTLELGDSALYLCASSSLMNTEAFFGQGTRLTVV.

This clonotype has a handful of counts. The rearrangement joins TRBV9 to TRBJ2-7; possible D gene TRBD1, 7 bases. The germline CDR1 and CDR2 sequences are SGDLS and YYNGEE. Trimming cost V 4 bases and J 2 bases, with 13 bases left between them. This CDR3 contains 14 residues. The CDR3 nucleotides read TGTGCCAGCAGCCCCCAGGGGGGCGCCTACGAGCAGTACTTC. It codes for CASSPQGGAYEQYF.

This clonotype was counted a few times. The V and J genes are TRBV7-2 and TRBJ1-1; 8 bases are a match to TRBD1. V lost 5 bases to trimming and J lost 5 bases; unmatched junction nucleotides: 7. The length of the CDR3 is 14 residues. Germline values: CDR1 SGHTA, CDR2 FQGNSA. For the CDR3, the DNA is TGTGCCAGCAGCCGACAGGGGAGCCGTACTGAAGCTTTCTTT. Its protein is CASSRQGSRTEAFF.

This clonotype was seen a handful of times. The CDR3 sequence: CSVRDGNQPQHF. In DNA form, the CDR3 reads TGCAGTGTTAGGGACGGTAATCAGCCCCAGCATTTT. The chain recombines TRBV20-1 with TRBJ1-5; D might be TRBD1 (5 bases). From germline, CDR1 is DFQATT and CDR2 SNEGSKA (reference sequence). CDR3 length: 12 residues. Trimming cost V 7 bases and J 4 bases, with 11 bases left between them.

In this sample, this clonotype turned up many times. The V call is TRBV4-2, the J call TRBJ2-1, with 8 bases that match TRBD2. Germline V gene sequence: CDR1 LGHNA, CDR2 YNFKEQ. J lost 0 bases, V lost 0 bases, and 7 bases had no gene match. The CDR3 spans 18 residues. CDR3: CASSQEGGGTSSYNEQFF. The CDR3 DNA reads TGTGCCAGCAGCCAAGAGGGTGGCGGGACTAGCTCCTACAATGAGCAGTTCTTC.

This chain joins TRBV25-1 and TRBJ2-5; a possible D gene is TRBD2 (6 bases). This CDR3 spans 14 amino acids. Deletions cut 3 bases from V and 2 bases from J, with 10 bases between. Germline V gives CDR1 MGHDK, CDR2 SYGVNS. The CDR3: CASSDKGRQETQYF. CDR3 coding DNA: TGTGCCAGCAGTGACAAAGGGAGGCAAGAGACCCAGTACTTC.

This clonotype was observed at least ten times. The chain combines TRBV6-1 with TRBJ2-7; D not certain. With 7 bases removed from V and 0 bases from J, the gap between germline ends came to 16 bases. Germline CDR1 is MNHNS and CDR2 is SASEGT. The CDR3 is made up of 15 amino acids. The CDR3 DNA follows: TGTGCCAGCAAGGTTGCCTCCTCTAACTCCTACGAGCAGTACTTC. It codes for CASKVASSNSYEQYF.

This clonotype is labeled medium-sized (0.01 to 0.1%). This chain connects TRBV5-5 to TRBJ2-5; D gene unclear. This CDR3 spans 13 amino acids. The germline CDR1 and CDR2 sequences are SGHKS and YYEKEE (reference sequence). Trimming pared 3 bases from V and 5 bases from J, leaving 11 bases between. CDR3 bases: TGTGCCAGCAGCTCTTATCCTGCGGAGACCCAGTACTTC. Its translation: CASSSYPAETQYF.

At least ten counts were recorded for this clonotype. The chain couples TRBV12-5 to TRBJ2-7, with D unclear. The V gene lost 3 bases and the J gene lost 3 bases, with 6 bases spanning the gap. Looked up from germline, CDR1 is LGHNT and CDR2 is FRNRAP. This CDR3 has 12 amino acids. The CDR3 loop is CASGFSSYEQYF. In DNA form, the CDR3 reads TGTGCTAGTGGTTTTTCCAGCTACGAGCAGTACTTC. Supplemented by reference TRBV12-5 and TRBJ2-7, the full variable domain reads DARVTQTPRHKVTEMGQEVTMRCQPILGHNTVFWYRQTMMQGLELLAYFRNRAPLDDSGMPKDRFSAEMPDATLATLKIQPSEPRDSAVYFCASGFSSYEQYFGPGTRLTVT.

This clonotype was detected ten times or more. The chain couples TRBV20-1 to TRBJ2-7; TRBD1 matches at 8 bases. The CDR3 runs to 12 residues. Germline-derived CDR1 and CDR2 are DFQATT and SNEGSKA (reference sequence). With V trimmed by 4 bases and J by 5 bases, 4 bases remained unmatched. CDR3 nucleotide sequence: TGCAGTGCTACCGGGACAGGCCACGAGCAGTACTTC. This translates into CSATGTGHEQYF.

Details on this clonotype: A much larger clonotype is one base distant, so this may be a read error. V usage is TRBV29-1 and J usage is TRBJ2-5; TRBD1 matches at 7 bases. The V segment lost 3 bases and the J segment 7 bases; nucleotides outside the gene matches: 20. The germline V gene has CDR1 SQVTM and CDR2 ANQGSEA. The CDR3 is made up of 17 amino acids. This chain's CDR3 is CSVDQGEGKITTGTQYF. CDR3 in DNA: TGCAGCGTTGACCAGGGGGAAGGCAAAATCACTACAGGGACCCAGTACTTC.

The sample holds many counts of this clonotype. The CDR3 bases are TGTGCCAGCAGCCCCCAAAACCGGGGTTACTACGAGCAGTACTTC. Translating gives CASSPQNRGYYEQYF. The rearrangement joins TRBV3-1 to TRBJ2-7, with D perhaps matching TRBD2 (5 bases). V lost 4 bases, J lost 3 bases, and 16 bases lay in between. The CDR3 extends over 15 amino acids. CDR1 LGHDT and CDR2 YNNKEL come from the germline V gene (reference sequence).

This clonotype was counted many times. CDR3 sequence reads: CASSELTVSNYGYTF. For the CDR3, the DNA is TGTGCCAGCAGTGAATTGACGGTATCTAACTATGGCTACACCTTC. The chain links TRBV25-1 to TRBJ1-2; D remains unclear. Trimming removed 1 base at V and 0 bases at J, with 9 bases between. Germline V lookup: CDR1 MGHDK, CDR2 SYGVNS. The CDR3 covers 15 residues.

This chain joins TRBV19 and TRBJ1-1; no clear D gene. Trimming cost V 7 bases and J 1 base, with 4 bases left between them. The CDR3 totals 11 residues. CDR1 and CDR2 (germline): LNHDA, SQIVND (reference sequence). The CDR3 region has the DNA TGTGCCAGTATCGGGAACACTGAAGCTTTCTTT. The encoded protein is CASIGNTEAFF.